What follows are 13 T cell receptor beta chains derived from one specimen sequenced in a study of T cells in Graves' hyperthyroidism and ophthalmopathy. There were TCR beta CDR3 regions amplified from RNA transcripts. The primer set for the first-round RT-PCR of the TCR CDR3 was HTBI. Using its own MiXCR run on the multiplex PCR reads, TCRdb lists one record per CDR3 protein. Here the sample spans some 740,000 distinct CDR3 sequences, around 13% being singletons. The sequenced sample consisted of blood. These receptors came from a woman aged 18-35 years with Graves' hyperthyroidism.

This clonotype was seen at least ten times. This chain uses TRBV12-3 or TRBV12-4 with TRBJ2-2; D is unresolved. This CDR3 has 15 residues. Trimming removed 5 bases at V and 3 bases at J, with 13 bases between. The CDR3 region is CASSAQETHTGELFF. CDR3 nucleotide sequence: TGTGCCAGCAGTGCCCAGGAAACCCACACCGGGGAGCTGTTTTTT.

This clonotype was detected only a few times. The gene calls are TRBV10-2 and TRBJ2-7; 10 bases are shared with TRBD1. The CDR3 length is 14 residues. V lost 6 bases to trimming and J lost 4 bases; unmatched junction nucleotides: 6. CDR1 and CDR2 (germline): WSHSY, SAAADI. The CDR3 loop is CASSGGQGSYEQYF. DNA of the CDR3: TGCGCCAGCAGCGGGGGACAGGGGTCTTACGAGCAGTACTTC.

In this sample, this clonotype turned up many times. The chain recombines TRBV30 with TRBJ2-7, with TRBD2 matching 9 bases. The CDR3 contains 14 residues. The V and J ends lost 2 bases and 3 bases, in that order; junction bases with no gene match: 5. The V gene's germline CDR1 is GTSNPN and CDR2 SVGIG (reference sequence). The CDR3 nucleotides are TGTGCCTGGAGTCTAGCGGGACCCTACTACGAGCAGTACTTC. Translating it yields CAWSLAGPYYEQYF.

This clonotype was detected only a few times. CDR3 nucleotide sequence: TGCGCCAGCAGCTTCCCCAGGGATGGCTATGGCTACACCTTC. It encodes CASSFPRDGYGYTF. The chain recombines TRBV5-1 with TRBJ1-2, with a tentative D call TRBD1 (5 bases). CDR1 and CDR2 (germline): SGHRS, YFSETQ. CDR3 size: 14 residues. V was clipped by 2 bases and J by 4 bases, with 12 bases between them.

This clonotype was observed at least ten times. The rearrangement uses TRBV15 and TRBJ1-1; a weak D match, TRBD1 (5 bases). The length of the CDR3 is 13 residues. Germline V lookup: CDR1 LNHNV, CDR2 YYDKDF (reference sequence). V gave up 5 bases and J gave up 11 bases, with 18 bases separating them. The CDR3 coding sequence is TGTGCCACCAGCTCTCAAGCAGGGTACGGGGCTTTCTTT. Its protein product is CATSSQAGYGAFF. Variable domain in full (rest from reference TRBV15 and TRBJ1-1): DAMVIQNPRYQVTQFGKPVTLSCSQTLNHNVMYWYQQKSSQAPKLLFHYYDKDFNNEADTPDNFQSRRPNTSFCFLDIRSPGLGDTAMYLCATSSQAGYGAFFGQGTRLTVV.

This clonotype was found many times. The chain recombines TRBV20-1 with TRBJ2-7; D gene unclear. V was trimmed by 3 bases and J by 2 bases, leaving 8 bases between them. Germline CDR1 DFQATT, CDR2 SNEGSKA (reference sequence). The CDR3 runs 12 residues. The CDR3 reads CSASKETYEQYF. As DNA, the CDR3 is TGCAGTGCTAGTAAGGAAACCTACGAGCAGTACTTC.

This clonotype has just a few counts. The chain is built from TRBV15 and TRBJ2-6; a weak D match, TRBD2 (6 bases). Trimming shortened V by 0 bases and J by 3 bases, and 12 bases separated the two germline ends. The CDR3 runs to 17 residues. CDR1 and CDR2 (germline): LNHNV, YYDKDF (reference sequence). DNA of the CDR3: TGTGCCACCAGCAGAGATATCGGGGGTGTTGGGGCCAACGTCCTGACTTTC. Protein product: CATSRDIGGVGANVLTF.

This clonotype was counted a few times. The chain links TRBV2 to TRBJ1-6; a possible D gene is TRBD1 (5 bases). The ends were cut back, 11 bases at V and 9 bases at J, with 23 bases in the middle. Germline assignment: CDR1 SNHLY and CDR2 FYNNEI. The CDR3 runs to 15 residues. CDR3 sequence (DNA): TGTGCCGGGGATCGGGGGGACGCCATCCTTTCACCCCTCCACTTT. Translation gives CAGDRGDAILSPLHF.

This clonotype was found a few times. The rearrangement uses TRBV6-1 and TRBJ1-5, with D maybe TRBD1 (5 bases). CDR3 size: 15 residues. In germline, CDR1 is MNHNS, CDR2 SASEGT. Trimming pared 6 bases from V and 2 bases from J, leaving 14 bases between. CDR3 DNA sequence: TGTGCCAGCAGCTCCGGGACGCAGCGCAATCAGCCCCAGCATTTT. Amino acid sequence: CASSSGTQRNQPQHF.

This clonotype occurred many times. This chain joins TRBV28 and TRBJ2-5; D call uncertain. CDR1 and CDR2 (germline): MDHEN, SYDVKM. The CDR3 extends over 14 amino acids. V dropped 5 bases and J dropped 2 bases, with 12 bases sitting between them. CDR3 sequence reads: CASSPLMSQETQYF. The CDR3 DNA follows: TGTGCCAGCAGTCCGCTGATGTCACAAGAGACCCAGTACTTC.

The chain has TRBV29-1 and TRBJ1-1; TRBD1 matches at 9 bases. With V trimmed by 7 bases and J by 6 bases, 6 bases remained unmatched. The CDR3 consists of 12 residues. Germline V CDR1 and CDR2: SQVTM, ANQGSEA. The CDR3 region is CSAGQGTAEAFF. CDR3 bases: TGCAGCGCAGGACAGGGGACCGCTGAAGCTTTCTTT.

Only one count was recorded for this clonotype. J is TRBJ1-2 and V is TRBV7-3; 8 positions match TRBD1. CDR1 is SGHTA, CDR2 FQGTGA, per germline. The CDR3 loop spans 14 amino acids. J gave up 5 bases and V 4 bases, and 6 bases lay outside the gene matches. CDR3 protein: CASSSEQGGYGYTF. CDR3 sequence (DNA): TGTGCCAGCAGCTCAGAACAGGGGGGATATGGCTACACCTTC.

This clonotype showed up just a few times. The J gene is TRBJ2-1, the V gene TRBV6-9; weak D call: TRBD1 (5 bases). This CDR3 spans 15 amino acids. The germline CDR1 and CDR2 sequences are MNHGY and SVAAGI. Trimming shortened V by 2 bases and J by 4 bases, and 12 bases separated the two germline ends. The CDR3 nucleotides are TGTGCCAGCAGTTATAAGGGGATATCATACAATGAGCAGTTCTTC. Protein: CASSYKGISYNEQFF.